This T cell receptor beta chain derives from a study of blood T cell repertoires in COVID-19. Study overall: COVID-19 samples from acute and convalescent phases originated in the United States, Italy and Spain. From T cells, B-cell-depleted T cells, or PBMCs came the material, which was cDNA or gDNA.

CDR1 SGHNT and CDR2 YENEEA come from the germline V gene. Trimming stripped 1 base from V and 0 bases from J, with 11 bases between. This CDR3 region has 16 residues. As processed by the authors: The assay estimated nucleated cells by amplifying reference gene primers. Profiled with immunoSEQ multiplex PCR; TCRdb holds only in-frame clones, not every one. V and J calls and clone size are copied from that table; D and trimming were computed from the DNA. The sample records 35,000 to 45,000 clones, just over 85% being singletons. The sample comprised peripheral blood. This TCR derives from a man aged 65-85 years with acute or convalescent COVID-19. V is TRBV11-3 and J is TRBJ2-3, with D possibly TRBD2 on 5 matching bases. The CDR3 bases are TGTGCCAGCAGCTTAGGGTCAACGGGGAGCACAGATACGCAGTATTTT. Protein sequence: CASSLGSTGSTDTQYF.